The clone carrying this TCR beta chain came up a few times. The data were taken from a study of shared clonotypes between healthy human individuals. Researchers divided each subset's genomic DNA evenly across several immunoSEQ plates. Unsorted PBMC DNA was run through sequencing on ten immunoSEQ deep assay plates. The method was immunoSEQ multiplex PCR; TCRdb's version includes in-frame clones alone and lacks a portion of them. The sample has about 490,000 clones, 79% seen once. Deletions cut 6 bases from V and 3 bases from J, with 11 bases between. Germline-derived CDR1 and CDR2 are MNHNS and SASEGT. The CDR3 contains 13 residues.

The clonotype was recovered from a woman aged 40 to 50 in good health. Some clones in this sample may be carry-over from other donors' samples. This chain uses TRBV6-1 with TRBJ1-1, with D perhaps TRBD1 (6 bases). Sample: PBMCs. The CDR3 bases are TGTGCCAGCAGCGGACAGAAAGACACTGAAGCTTTCTTT. It translates to CASSGQKDTEAFF.